In this sample, the clone carrying this TCR beta chain turned up many times. This sample stems from a study of CD8 T cells in ankylosing spondylitis. Germline V lookup: CDR1 SGDLS, CDR2 YYNGEE. The CDR3 runs 16 residues. V was clipped by 3 bases and J by 3 bases, with 15 bases between them. Via MiXCR, TCRdb re-called the 5' RACE reads, giving one row per CDR3 protein. The data hold some 38,000 distinct CDR3 sequences, with 2.5% to 3.5% observed a single time. Sample: blood, either unsorted or a sorted T cell fraction (not recorded which). The origin of this receptor is a male donor with ankylosing spondylitis or in good health (not recorded which). The rearrangement joins TRBV9 to TRBJ1-4; D uncertain. In DNA, the CDR3 is TGTGCCAGCAGCGAGACCCCGGGAGGACCTAATGAAAAACTGTTTTTT. As protein: CASSETPGGPNEKLFF. Full variable domain (outside the CDR3, taken from reference TRBV9 and TRBJ1-4): DSGVTQTPKHLITATGQRVTLRCSPRSGDLSVYWYQQSLDQGLQFLIQYYNGEERAKGNILERFSAQQFPDLHSELNLSSLELGDSALYFCASSETPGGPNEKLFFGSGTQLSVL.